The clone carrying this TCR beta chain was counted a few times. This entry belongs to a study of identical twins. TCRdb re-called the 5' RACE reads through MiXCR, storing one row per CDR3 protein. The sample yields around 220,000 distinct CDR3 sequences, over 9.5% seen once. The CDR3 sequence is 14 residues long. Germline CDR1 and CDR2: LGHNA and YNFKEQ. V lost 3 bases to trimming and J lost 5 bases, with 13 bases between them. The chain carries TRBV4-2 and TRBJ1-2; D unresolved. The receptor comes from a middle-aged man in good health. Sequenced material: memory T cells sorted from blood. Here the CDR3 DNA reads TGTGCCAGCAGCCATCGTCGCAGTCGTTATGGCTACACCTTC. Its protein product is CASSHRRSRYGYTF.